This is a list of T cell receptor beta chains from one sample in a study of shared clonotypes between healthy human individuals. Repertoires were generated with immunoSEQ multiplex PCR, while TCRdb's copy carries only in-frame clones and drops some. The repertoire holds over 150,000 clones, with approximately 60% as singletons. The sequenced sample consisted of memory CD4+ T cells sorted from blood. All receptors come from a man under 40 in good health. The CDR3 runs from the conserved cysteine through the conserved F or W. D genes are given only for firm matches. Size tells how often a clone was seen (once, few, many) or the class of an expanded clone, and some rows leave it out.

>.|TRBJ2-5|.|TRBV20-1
TGCAGTGCTTGGACGAAAGAGACCCAGTACTTC
CSAWTKETQYF
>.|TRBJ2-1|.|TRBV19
TGTGCCAGTAGTCCCCTCGAAGCGGCAAAGCAGTTCTTC
CASSPLEAAKQFF
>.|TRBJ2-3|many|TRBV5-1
TGCGCCAGCAGCGCGACTAGCACAGATACGCAGTATTTT
CASSATSTDTQYF
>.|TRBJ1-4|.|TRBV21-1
TGTGCCAGCAGCAAAAACCTCCCCCGCAGGGGTATCACTAATGAAAAACTGTTTTTT
CASSKNLPRRGITNEKLFF
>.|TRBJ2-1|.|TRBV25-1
TGTGCCAGCACGGCGCGTTACAATGAGCAGTTCTTC
CASTARYNEQFF
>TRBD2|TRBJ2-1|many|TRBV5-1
TGCGCCAGCAGCACTCTAGCGGGAGATTATTACAATGAGCAGTTCTTC
CASSTLAGDYYNEQFF
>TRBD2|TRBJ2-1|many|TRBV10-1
TGCGCCAGCAGTGAAGGACTAGCGGGAGGGCCGAAGTTCTTC
CASSEGLAGGPKFF
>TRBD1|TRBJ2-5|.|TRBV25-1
TGTGCCAGCAAGGGGACAGGAAGATCGGAGACCCAGTACTTC
CASKGTGRSETQYF
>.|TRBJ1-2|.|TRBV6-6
TGTGCCAGCAGCCAAAGCGGGGGCATATATGGCTACACCTTC
CASSQSGGIYGYTF
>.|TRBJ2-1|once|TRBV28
TGTGCCAGCAGTTTATGGGACAAATACAATGAGCAGTTCTTC
CASSLWDKYNEQFF
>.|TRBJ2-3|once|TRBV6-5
TGTGCCAGCAGTTACGGGGGGCTTTCCACAGATACGCAGTATTTT
CASSYGGLSTDTQYF
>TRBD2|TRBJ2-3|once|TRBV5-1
TGCGCCAGCAGCTCGAAGCGGGGGAGCACAGATACGCAGTATTTT
CASSSKRGSTDTQYF
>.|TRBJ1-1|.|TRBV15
TGTGCCACCAGCCCCGGGGGGGCTAGAACTGAAGCTTTCTTT
CATSPGGARTEAFF
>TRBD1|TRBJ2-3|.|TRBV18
TGTGCCAGCTCACCGCAGGGGGTAGTGGATACGCAGTATTTT
CASSPQGVVDTQYF
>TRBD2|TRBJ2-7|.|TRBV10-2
TGCGCCACCGGACCCTTAGCGGGTAGTTCGGGGGAGCAGTACTTC
CATGPLAGSSGEQYF
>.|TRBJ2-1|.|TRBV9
TGTGCCAGCAGCGTAGGGACGGGACTCGGGAGTCTATCTCTATCTGAGCAGTTCTTC
CASSVGTGLGSLSLSEQFF
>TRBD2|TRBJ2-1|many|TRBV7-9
TGTGCCAGCAGCAAACGCGGGGGAACGGGGATTGAGCAGTTCTTC
CASSKRGGTGIEQFF
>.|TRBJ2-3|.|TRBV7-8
TGTGCCAGCAGCTTAGTGACGCTCGGGAGTGGTGCAGATACGCAGTATTTT
CASSLVTLGSGADTQYF
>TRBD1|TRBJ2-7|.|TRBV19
TGTGCCAGTACCTCCGGGACAGGGGGCTACGAGCAGTACTTC
CASTSGTGGYEQYF
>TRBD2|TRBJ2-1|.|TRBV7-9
TGTGCCAGCAGCCTAGCTCTAGCGGGAGCCTACAATGAGCAGTTCTTC
CASSLALAGAYNEQFF
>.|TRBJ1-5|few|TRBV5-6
TGTGCCAGCAGCTTGGCCGGACGGCCCAATCAGCCCCAGCATTTT
CASSLAGRPNQPQHF
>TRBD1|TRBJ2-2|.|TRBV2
TGTGCCAGCAGCGTGGACAGGGGGACCGGGGAGCTGTTTTTT
CASSVDRGTGELFF
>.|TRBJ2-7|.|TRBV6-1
TGTGCCAGCAGTGAAAGCGGCGGGAACTACTACGAGCAGTACTTC
CASSESGGNYYEQYF
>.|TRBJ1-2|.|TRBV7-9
TGTGCCAGCAGCGCCGGGCCGAGCTATGGCTACACCTTC
CASSAGPSYGYTF
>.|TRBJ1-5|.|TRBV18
TGTGCCAGCTCACCGGCGGAGTTTAATCAGCCCCAGCATTTT
CASSPAEFNQPQHF
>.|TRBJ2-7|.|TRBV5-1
TGCGCCAGCAGCCGGGGGGCATGGAACGAGCAGTACTTC
CASSRGAWNEQYF
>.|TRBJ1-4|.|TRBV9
TGTGCCAGCAGCCCACAACCAACTAATGAAAAACTGTTTTTT
CASSPQPTNEKLFF
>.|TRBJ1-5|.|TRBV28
TGTGCCAGCAACCCACAGATGTCGGGTCAGCCCCAGCATTTT
CASNPQMSGQPQHF
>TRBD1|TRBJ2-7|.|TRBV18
TGTGCCAGCTCACCACAAGGGACAGACTACGAGCAGTACTTC
CASSPQGTDYEQYF
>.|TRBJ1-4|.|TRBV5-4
TGTGCCAGCAGCCCCGAGGGAGAAAAACTGTTTTTT
CASSPEGEKLFF
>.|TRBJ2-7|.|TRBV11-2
TGTGCCAGCAGCAACAACAGGGTGTTCACCTACGAGCAGTACTTC
CASSNNRVFTYEQYF
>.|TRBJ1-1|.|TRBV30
TGTGCCTGGACGGACACCCTAATGGGGAGCACTGAAGCTTTCTTT
CAWTDTLMGSTEAFF
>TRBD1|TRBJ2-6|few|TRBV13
TGTGCCAGCAGCTTGGGACAGGGAACGTCTGGGGCCAACGTCCTGACTTTC
CASSLGQGTSGANVLTF
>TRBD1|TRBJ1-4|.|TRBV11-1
TGTGCCAGCAGCTTAGGGCAGGGGGCTGAAAAACTGTTTTTT
CASSLGQGAEKLFF
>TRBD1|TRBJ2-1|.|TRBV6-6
TGTGCCAGCAACCACGACAGGGCCAGTTCGGATGAGCAGTTCTTC
CASNHDRASSDEQFF
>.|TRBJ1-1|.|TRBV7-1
TGTGCCAGCACCCGACAGCCGAACACTGAAGCTTTCTTT
CASTRQPNTEAFF
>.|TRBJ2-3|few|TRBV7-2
TGTGCCAGCAGCCTGGTGGGGAAGTATACGCAGTATTTT
CASSLVGKYTQYF
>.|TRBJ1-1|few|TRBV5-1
TGCGCCAGCAGCTTACAGACAGGGAACACTGAAGCTTTCTTT
CASSLQTGNTEAFF
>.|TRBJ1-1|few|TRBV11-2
TGTGCCAGCAGCCCCCCCCCGGACACTGAAGCTTTCTTT
CASSPPPDTEAFF
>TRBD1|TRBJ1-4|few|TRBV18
TGTGCCAGCTCACCACCGGGACAGCCTAATGAAAAACTGTTTTTT
CASSPPGQPNEKLFF